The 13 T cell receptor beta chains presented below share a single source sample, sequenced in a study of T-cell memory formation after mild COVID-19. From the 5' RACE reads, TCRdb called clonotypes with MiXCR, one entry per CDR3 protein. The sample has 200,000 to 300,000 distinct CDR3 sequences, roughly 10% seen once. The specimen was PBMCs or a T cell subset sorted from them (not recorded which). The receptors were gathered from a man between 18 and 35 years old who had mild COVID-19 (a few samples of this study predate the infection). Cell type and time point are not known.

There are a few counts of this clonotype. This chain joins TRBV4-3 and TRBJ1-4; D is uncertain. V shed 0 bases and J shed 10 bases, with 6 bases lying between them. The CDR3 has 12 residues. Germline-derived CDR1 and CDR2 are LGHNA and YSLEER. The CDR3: CASSQDSRKLFF. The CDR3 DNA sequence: TGCGCCAGCAGCCAAGATTCCCGAAAACTGTTTTTT.

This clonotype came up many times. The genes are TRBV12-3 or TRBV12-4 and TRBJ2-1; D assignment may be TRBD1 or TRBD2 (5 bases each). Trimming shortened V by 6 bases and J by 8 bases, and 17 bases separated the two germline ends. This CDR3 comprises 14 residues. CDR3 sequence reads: CASSHRDRGHEQFF. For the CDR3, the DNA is TGTGCCAGCAGCCACCGGGACCGCGGGCATGAGCAGTTCTTC.

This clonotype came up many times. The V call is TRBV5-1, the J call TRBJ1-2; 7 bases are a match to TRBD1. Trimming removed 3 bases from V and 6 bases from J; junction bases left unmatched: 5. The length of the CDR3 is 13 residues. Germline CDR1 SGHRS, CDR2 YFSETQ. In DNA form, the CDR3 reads TGCGCCAGCAGCTACACAGGGGATCATGGCTACACCTTC. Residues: CASSYTGDHGYTF.

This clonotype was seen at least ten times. CDR3 in DNA: TGTGCCAGCAGTCAGATAGCGGGAAAAAAGACCCAGTACTTC. This codes for CASSQIAGKKTQYF. The chain is built from TRBV6-5 and TRBJ2-5; 8 bases are shared with TRBD2. Germline assignment: CDR1 MNHEY and CDR2 SVGAGI. V was pared by 5 bases and J by 6 bases, with 8 bases of the junction left unmatched. The CDR3 sequence is 14 residues long.

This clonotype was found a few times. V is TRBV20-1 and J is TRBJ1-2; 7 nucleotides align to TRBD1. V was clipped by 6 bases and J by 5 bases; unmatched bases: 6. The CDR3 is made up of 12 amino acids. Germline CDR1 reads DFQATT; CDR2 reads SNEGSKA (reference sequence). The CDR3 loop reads CSAARQGYGYTF. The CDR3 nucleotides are TGCAGTGCAGCTCGACAGGGTTATGGCTACACCTTC.

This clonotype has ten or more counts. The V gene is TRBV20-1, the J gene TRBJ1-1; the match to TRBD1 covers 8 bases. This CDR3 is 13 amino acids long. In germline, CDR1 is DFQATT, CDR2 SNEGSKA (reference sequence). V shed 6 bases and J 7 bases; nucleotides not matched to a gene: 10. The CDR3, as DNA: TGCAGTGCGGACAGGGAGGGTTCGGATGAAGCTTTCTTT. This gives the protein CSADREGSDEAFF.

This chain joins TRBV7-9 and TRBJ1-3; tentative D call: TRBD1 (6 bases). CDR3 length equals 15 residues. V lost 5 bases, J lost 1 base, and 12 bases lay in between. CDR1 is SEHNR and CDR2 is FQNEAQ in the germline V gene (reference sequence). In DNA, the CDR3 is TGTGCCAGCAGCGCTAGGGGGAATTCTGGAAACACCATATATTTT. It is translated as CASSARGNSGNTIYF.

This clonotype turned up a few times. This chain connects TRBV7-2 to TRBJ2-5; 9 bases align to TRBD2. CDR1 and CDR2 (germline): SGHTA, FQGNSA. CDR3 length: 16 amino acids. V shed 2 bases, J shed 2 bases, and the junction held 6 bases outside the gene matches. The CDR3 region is CASSLPGRGGQETQYF. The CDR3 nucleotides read TGTGCCAGCAGCTTACCGGGGCGGGGGGGTCAAGAGACCCAGTACTTC.

CDR3 nucleotide sequence: TGTGCCAGCAGTACAAGCTATCGGGTTCCGCAGTATTTT. This translates into CASSTSYRVPQYF. The V gene is TRBV28, the J gene TRBJ2-3; D not certain. Germline CDR1 is MDHEN and CDR2 is SYDVKM. The V and J ends lost 5 bases and 10 bases respectively, with 16 bases between them. The CDR3 totals 13 residues.

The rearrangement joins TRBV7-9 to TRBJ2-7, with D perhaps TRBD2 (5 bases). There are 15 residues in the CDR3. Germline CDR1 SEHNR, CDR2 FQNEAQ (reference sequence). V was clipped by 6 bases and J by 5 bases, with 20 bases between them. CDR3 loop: CASSPRGGPIHEQYF. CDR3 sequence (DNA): TGTGCCAGCAGTCCCAGAGGAGGACCGATCCACGAGCAGTACTTC.

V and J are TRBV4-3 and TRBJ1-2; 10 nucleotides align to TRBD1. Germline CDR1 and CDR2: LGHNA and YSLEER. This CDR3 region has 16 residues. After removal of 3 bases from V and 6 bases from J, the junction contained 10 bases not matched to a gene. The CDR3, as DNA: TGCGCCAGCAGCCACACCGCCAGGGACAGGGGTAATGGCTACACCTTC. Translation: CASSHTARDRGNGYTF.

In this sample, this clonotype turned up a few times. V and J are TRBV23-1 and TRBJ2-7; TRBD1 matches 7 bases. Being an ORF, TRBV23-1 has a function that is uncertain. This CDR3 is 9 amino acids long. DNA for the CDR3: TGCGCCAACGCGGACAGGTTCCACGTC. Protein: CANADRFHV.

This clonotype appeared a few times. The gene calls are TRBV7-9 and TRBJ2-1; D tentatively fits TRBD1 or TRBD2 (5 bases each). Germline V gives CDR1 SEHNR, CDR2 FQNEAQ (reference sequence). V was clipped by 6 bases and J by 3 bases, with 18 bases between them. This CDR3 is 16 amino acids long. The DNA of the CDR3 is TGTGCCAGCAGTCTAGGGAGATTTGGACACTACAATGAGCAGTTCTTC. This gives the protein CASSLGRFGHYNEQFF.